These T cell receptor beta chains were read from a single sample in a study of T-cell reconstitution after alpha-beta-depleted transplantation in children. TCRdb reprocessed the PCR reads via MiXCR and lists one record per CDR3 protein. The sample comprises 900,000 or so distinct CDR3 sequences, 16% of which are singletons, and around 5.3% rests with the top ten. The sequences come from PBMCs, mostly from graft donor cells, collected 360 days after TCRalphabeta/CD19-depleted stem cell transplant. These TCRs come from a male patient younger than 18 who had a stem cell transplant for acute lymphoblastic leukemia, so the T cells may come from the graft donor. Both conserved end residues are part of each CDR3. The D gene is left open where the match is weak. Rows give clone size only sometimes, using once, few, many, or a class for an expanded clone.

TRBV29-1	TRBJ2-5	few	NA	CSVGHRVQETQYF	TGCAGCGTTGGGCACAGGGTCCAAGAGACCCAGTACTTC
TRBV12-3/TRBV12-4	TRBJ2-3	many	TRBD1	CASSGQGLADTQYF	TGTGCCAGCAGTGGACAGGGGTTGGCAGATACGCAGTATTTT
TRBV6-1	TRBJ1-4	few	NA	CASRERGDEKLFF	TGTGCCAGCCGCGAAAGGGGGGATGAAAAACTGTTTTTT
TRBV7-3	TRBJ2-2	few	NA	CASSPPRAGPGELFF	TGTGCCAGCAGCCCCCCCCGGGCAGGTCCCGGGGAGCTGTTTTTT
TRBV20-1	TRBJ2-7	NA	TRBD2	CSASAKGRAGSYEQYF	TGCAGTGCTAGCGCTAAAGGGAGGGCCGGCTCCTACGAGCAGTACTTC
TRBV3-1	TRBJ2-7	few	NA	CASSRTGVSYEQYF	TGTGCCAGCAGCCGAACAGGAGTATCTTACGAGCAGTACTTC
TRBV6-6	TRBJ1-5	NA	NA	CAAGSGVQPQHF	TGTGCCGCTGGGTCAGGAGTTCAGCCCCAGCATTTT
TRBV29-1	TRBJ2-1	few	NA	CSVEAFTGYNEQFF	TGCAGCGTTGAGGCCTTCACGGGTTACAATGAGCAGTTCTTC
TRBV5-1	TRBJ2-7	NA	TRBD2	CASSRIGLAVDEQYF	TGCGCCAGCAGCCGAATCGGACTAGCGGTCGACGAGCAGTACTTC
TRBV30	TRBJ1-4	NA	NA	CAWSPWDVGNEKLFF	TGTGCCTGGAGTCCTTGGGACGTCGGGAATGAAAAACTGTTTTTT
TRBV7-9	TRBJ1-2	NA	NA	CASSLGTDAYGYTF	TGTGCCAGCAGCTTAGGTACGGACGCGTATGGCTACACCTTC
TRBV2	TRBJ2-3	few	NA	CASTRGPDTQYF	TGTGCCAGCACCCGGGGTCCAGATACGCAGTATTTT
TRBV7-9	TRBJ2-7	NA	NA	CASRLWYEQYF	TGTGCCAGCAGACTATGGTACGAGCAGTACTTC
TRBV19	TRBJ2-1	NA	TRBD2	CASSIGSGGLNEQFF	TGTGCCAGTAGTATAGGTAGCGGGGGCCTCAATGAGCAGTTCTTC
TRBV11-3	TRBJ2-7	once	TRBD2	CASSPLGAGGIYEQYF	TGTGCCAGCAGCCCGTTGGGAGCGGGAGGGATCTACGAGCAGTACTTC
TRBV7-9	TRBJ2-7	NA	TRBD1	CASSLAGTGSPSYEQYF	TGTGCCAGCAGCTTAGCCGGGACAGGATCCCCATCCTACGAGCAGTACTTC
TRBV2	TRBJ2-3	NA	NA	CASCLGRAAGGPRADTQYF	TGTGCCAGCTGTTTAGGTCGGGCGGCTGGAGGGCCTCGGGCAGATACGCAGTATTTT
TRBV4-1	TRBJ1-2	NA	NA	CASSQDQKGSGYTF	TGCGCCAGCAGCCAAGATCAAAAGGGAAGTGGCTACACCTTC
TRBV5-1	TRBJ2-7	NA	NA	CASSPTGPPYEQYF	TGCGCCAGCAGCCCGACTGGTCCTCCCTACGAGCAGTACTTC
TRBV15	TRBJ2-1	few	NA	CATSLKAGGPYNEQFF	TGTGCCACCAGCCTTAAAGCCGGGGGGCCCTACAATGAGCAGTTCTTC
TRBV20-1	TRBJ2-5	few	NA	CSARDRYQETQYF	TGCAGTGCCAGAGACCGGTACCAAGAGACCCAGTACTTC
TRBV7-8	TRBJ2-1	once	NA	CASSLGPFSSYNEQFF	TGTGCCAGCAGCTTGGGACCCTTCAGCTCCTACAATGAGCAGTTCTTC
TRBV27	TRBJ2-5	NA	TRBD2	CASSSGLPFETQYF	TGTGCCAGCAGTTCGGGACTACCCTTTGAGACCCAGTACTTC
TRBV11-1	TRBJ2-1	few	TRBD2	CASSLRGLAGEWGMNEQFF	TGTGCCAGCAGCTTAAGAGGTCTAGCGGGAGAATGGGGAATGAATGAGCAGTTCTTC
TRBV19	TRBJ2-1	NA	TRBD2	CASSIWAGGMNEQFF	TGTGCCAGTAGTATATGGGCGGGGGGAATGAATGAGCAGTTCTTC
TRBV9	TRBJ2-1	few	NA	CASSVASAMSSYNEQFF	TGTGCCAGCAGCGTAGCGTCCGCGATGAGCTCCTACAATGAGCAGTTCTTC
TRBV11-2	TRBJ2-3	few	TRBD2	CASSLDLGGFTDTQYF	TGTGCCAGCAGCTTAGATCTGGGAGGGTTCACAGATACGCAGTATTTT
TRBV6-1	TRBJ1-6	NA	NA	CASTPSGNSPLHF	TGTGCCAGCACCCCTTCGGGGAATTCACCCCTCCACTTT
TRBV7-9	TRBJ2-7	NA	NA	CASSLAGPYGYEQYF	TGTGCCAGCAGCTTAGCCGGGCCTTACGGCTACGAGCAGTACTTC
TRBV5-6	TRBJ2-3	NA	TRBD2	CASSLGRGSLATDTQYF	TGTGCCAGCAGCTTGGGGCGGGGGTCGCTAGCCACAGATACGCAGTATTTT
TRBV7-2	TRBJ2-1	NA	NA	CASSLRTGTGEQFF	TGTGCCAGCAGCTTAAGAACAGGGACGGGAGAGCAGTTCTTC
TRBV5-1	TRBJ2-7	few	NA	CASTHFLRTSSSYEQYF	TGCGCCAGCACTCACTTCCTTAGAACTAGCAGCTCCTACGAGCAGTACTTC
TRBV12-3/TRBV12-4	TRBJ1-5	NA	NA	CASSLGESQPQHF	TGTGCCAGCAGTTTGGGGGAAAGTCAGCCCCAGCATTTT
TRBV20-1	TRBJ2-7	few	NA	CSASRKGHHYEQYF	TGCAGTGCTAGCCGGAAGGGCCATCACTACGAGCAGTACTTC
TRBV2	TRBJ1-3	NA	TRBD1	CASSADRVAGNTIYF	TGTGCCAGCAGCGCAGACAGGGTGGCCGGAAACACCATATATTTT
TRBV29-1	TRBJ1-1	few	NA	CSVEQGGSTEAFF	TGCAGCGTCGAGCAAGGCGGGTCCACTGAAGCTTTCTTT
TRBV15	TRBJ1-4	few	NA	CATSRDRGGFNEKLFF	TGTGCCACCAGCAGAGACAGAGGAGGGTTTAATGAAAAACTGTTTTTT
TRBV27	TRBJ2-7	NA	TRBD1	CASSLTGQGFFYEQYF	TGTGCCAGCAGTTTAACGGGACAGGGGTTCTTCTACGAGCAGTACTTC
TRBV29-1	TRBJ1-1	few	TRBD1	CSVLGTVEAFF	TGCAGCGTTCTGGGGACAGTTGAAGCTTTCTTT
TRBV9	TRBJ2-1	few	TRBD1	CASSLRDRGYNEQFF	TGTGCCAGCAGCCTCCGGGACAGGGGATACAATGAGCAGTTCTTC
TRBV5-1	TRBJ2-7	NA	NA	CASSLAHREVNEQYF	TGCGCCAGCAGCTTGGCGCACAGGGAAGTCAACGAGCAGTACTTC
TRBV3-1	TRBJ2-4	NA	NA	CASSQGGEGNIQYF	TGTGCCAGCAGCCAAGGAGGGGAAGGAAACATTCAGTACTTC
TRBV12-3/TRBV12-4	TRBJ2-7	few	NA	CASSFVPGYEQYF	TGTGCCAGCAGTTTTGTCCCCGGGTACGAGCAGTACTTC
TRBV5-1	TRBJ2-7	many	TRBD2	CASSVSSGGTYEQYF	TGCGCCAGCAGCGTGTCTAGCGGGGGAACCTACGAGCAGTACTTC
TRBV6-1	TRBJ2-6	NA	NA	CASSGGQRTGANVLTF	TGTGCCAGCAGTGGGGGGCAGAGGACTGGGGCCAACGTCCTGACTTTC
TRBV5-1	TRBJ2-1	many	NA	CASSLGFGTLIF	TGCGCCAGCAGCTTGGGATTCGGGACCCTCATCTTC
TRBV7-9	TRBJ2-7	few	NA	CASSSTPSVSYEQYF	TGTGCCAGCAGCTCGACGCCATCCGTCTCCTACGAGCAGTACTTC
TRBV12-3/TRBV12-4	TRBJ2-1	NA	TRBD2	CASSPRTSEVNEQFF	TGTGCCAGCAGTCCCAGGACTAGCGAGGTGAATGAGCAGTTCTTC
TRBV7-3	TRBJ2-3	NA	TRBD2	CASSPSGRPVDTQYF	TGTGCCAGCAGCCCCAGCGGGAGGCCCGTAGATACGCAGTATTTT
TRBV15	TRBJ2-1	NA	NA	CATSSNRVEQFF	TGTGCCACCAGCAGTAATAGGGTAGAGCAGTTCTTC
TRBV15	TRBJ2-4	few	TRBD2	CATTGTKYAIQYF	TGTGCCACCACTGGGACTAAGTACGCCATTCAGTACTTC